Listed here are 22 T cell receptor beta chains from one sample, sequenced in a study of Graves' ophthalmopathy and Graves' hyperthyroidism. CDR3 regions of TCR beta were amplified from RNA transcripts. The first round was an RT-PCR with HTBI primers, and the second round was a multiplex PCR. TCRdb fed the multiplex PCR reads into MiXCR, producing one record per CDR3 protein. This table holds about 740,000 distinct CDR3 sequences, 40% found once. The sequenced sample was peripheral blood. The source is an adult man with Graves' ophthalmopathy.

The chain carries TRBV2 and TRBJ2-7; possible D gene TRBD1, 5 bases. This CDR3 region has 13 residues. Germline V gene sequence: CDR1 SNHLY, CDR2 FYNNEI. Trimming stripped 5 bases from V and 6 bases from J, with 14 bases between. CDR3 amino acids: CASSYRPQGEQYF. In DNA form, the CDR3 reads TGTGCCAGCAGTTACCGACCTCAGGGCGAGCAGTACTTC.

This clonotype appeared a few times. The V and J genes are TRBV6-5 and TRBJ1-6; 7 bases fit TRBD1. CDR1 is MNHEY and CDR2 is SVGAGI in the germline V gene. V trimming: 4 bases; J trimming: 9 bases; junction bases outside the gene matches: 3. The CDR3 consists of 13 residues. DNA for the CDR3: TGTGCCAGCAGTTGGACAGGTAGTTCACCCCTCCACTTT. Translating gives CASSWTGSSPLHF.

This clonotype has a single count. The CDR3, as DNA: TGTGCCAGCAGCTCCCCGACGGACAGGGGGTTTTCTAATGAAAAACTGTTTTTT. Its translation is CASSSPTDRGFSNEKLFF. The chain carries TRBV9 and TRBJ1-4, with 10 bases aligning to TRBD1. Germline assignment: CDR1 SGDLS and CDR2 YYNGEE. Trimming cost V 4 bases and J 3 bases; bases outside gene matches: 12. This CDR3 has 18 amino acids.

The chain combines TRBV3-1 with TRBJ1-5; perhaps TRBD1 as D (5 bases). V lost 0 bases to trimming and J lost 7 bases, with 10 bases between them. The CDR3 contains 14 residues. CDR1 and CDR2 from the germline V gene are LGHDT and YNNKEL (reference sequence). The CDR3 loop reads CASSQDRRGQPQHF. CDR3 DNA sequence: TGTGCCAGCAGCCAAGATCGGCGGGGGCAGCCCCAGCATTTT.

Comment on this clonotype: The CDR3 carries no conserved terminal phenylalanine or tryptophan, so it likely arises from a read error. The chain is built from TRBV7-9 and TRBJ2-7; no clear D gene. The length of the CDR3 is 15 residues. Germline V gene data show CDR1 as SEHNR and CDR2 as FQNEAQ (reference sequence). Trimming stripped 3 bases from V and 2 bases from J, with 14 bases between. CDR3 sequence (DNA): TGTGCCAGCAGCTTTGGGAACAGCATACCCTACGAGCAGTACCTC. Protein: CASSFGNSIPYEQYL.

Points on this clonotype: A read error may account for a junction end that differs from germline. The genes are TRBV7-9 and TRBJ1-1; 7 bases align to TRBD1. Germline V gene data show CDR1 as SEHNR and CDR2 as FQNEAQ (reference sequence). The CDR3 runs to 16 residues. CDR3 protein: CASSQEGATGRTEAFF. The CDR3 DNA is TGCGCCAGCAGCCAAGAGGGGGCCACAGGGCGCACTGAAGCTTTCTTT.

Here the CDR3 reads CATSRDRGGEQYF. Here the CDR3 DNA reads TGTGCCACCAGCAGAGATCGGGGCGGTGAGCAGTACTTC. The chain is built from TRBV15 and TRBJ2-7; D is possibly TRBD1 or TRBD2 (5 bases each). CDR1 and CDR2 (germline): LNHNV, YYDKDF (reference sequence). Deletions cut 0 bases from V and 7 bases from J, with 10 bases between. The CDR3 covers 13 residues.

This chain joins TRBV3-1 and TRBJ2-7, with D unresolved. The CDR3 loop spans 15 amino acids. Trimming pared 0 bases from V and 2 bases from J, leaving 11 bases between. Germline lookup yields CDR1 LGHDT and CDR2 YNNKEL (reference sequence). The CDR3 is CASSQDHASPYEQYF. Written as DNA, the CDR3 is TGTGCCAGCAGCCAAGATCACGCCAGTCCCTACGAGCAGTACTTC.

There are many counts of this clonotype. The chain carries TRBV29-1 and TRBJ1-1, with 10 bases that match TRBD1. Losses at the gene ends were 4 bases for V and 6 bases for J; bases not matched to a gene: 8. Germline V lookup: CDR1 SQVTM, CDR2 ANQGSEA. The CDR3 runs to 14 residues. This CDR3 reads CSVGGQGVPAEAFF. Written as DNA, the CDR3 is TGCAGCGTTGGCGGACAGGGGGTACCGGCTGAAGCTTTCTTT.

This clonotype appeared many times. The rearrangement joins TRBV24-1 to TRBJ2-5, with D perhaps given as TRBD1 or TRBD2 (6 bases each). V was shortened by 4 bases and J by 6 bases, with 17 bases between the two germline ends. The CDR3 spans 15 residues. The V gene's germline CDR1 is KGHDR and CDR2 SFDVKD. This CDR3 is CATSDEVGGPKTQYF. Here the CDR3 DNA reads TGTGCCACCAGTGACGAAGTAGGGGGGCCAAAGACCCAGTACTTC.

Details on this clonotype: A much more abundant neighbour one base away suggests this may be a read error. This chain connects TRBV2 to TRBJ1-2, with TRBD1 as a possible D gene (6 bases). This CDR3 is built from 15 residues. CDR1 is SNHLY, CDR2 FYNNEI, per germline. V shed 3 bases and J shed 8 bases, with 19 bases lying between them. This CDR3 reads CASSDTNPGVRGYTF. In DNA, the CDR3 is TGTGCCAGCAGTGACACAAACCCAGGGGTGAGAGGCTACACCTTC.

On this clonotype itself: A much larger clone is a single base away; this may be a read error. This chain links TRBV11-2 with TRBJ1-1; D gene unclear. Germline V gene lookup returns CDR1 SGHAT and CDR2 FQNNGV. CDR3 length: 14 residues. This CDR3 is CASSLDSLNAEAFF. CDR3 nucleotide sequence: TGTGCCAGCAGCTTAGACAGCTTGAACGCTGAAGCTTTCTTT. Full variable domain (remainder filled in from reference TRBV11-2 and TRBJ1-1): EAGVAQSPRYKIIEKRQSVAFWCNPISGHATLYWYQQILGQGPKLLIQFQNNGVVDDSQLPKDRFSAERLKGVDSTLKIQPAKLEDSAVYLCASSLDSLNAEAFFGQGTRLTVV.

The sample holds many counts of this clonotype. The V and J genes are TRBV29-1 and TRBJ2-2; tentatively, D is TRBD1 (6 bases). The germline V and J ends were trimmed by 3 bases and 5 bases, with 13 bases remaining between them. The CDR3 has 14 amino acids. Per the germline V gene, CDR1 is SQVTM and CDR2 is ANQGSEA. CDR3 bases: TGCAGCGTTGATCTGGGAAGGGGGACCGGGGAGCTGTTTTTT. Protein: CSVDLGRGTGELFF.

This clonotype was observed many times. The chain recombines TRBV2 with TRBJ1-2; no clear D. Deletions cut 1 base from V and 5 bases from J, with 8 bases between. Germline-derived CDR1 and CDR2 are SNHLY and FYNNEI. The CDR3 length is 13 residues. This chain's CDR3 is CASSEEGVYGYTF. The CDR3 bases are TGTGCCAGCAGTGAAGAGGGAGTATATGGCTACACCTTC.

The table lists this clonotype with a few counts. The chain joins TRBV19 to TRBJ1-2; weak D call: TRBD1 (6 bases). V gave up 9 bases and J gave up 4 bases, with 15 bases separating them. The CDR3 has 13 amino acids. Germline lookup yields CDR1 LNHDA and CDR2 SQIVND (reference sequence). CDR3 nucleotide sequence: TGTGCCAGCAGTTCCGGGACACGCTATGGCTACACCTTC. The encoded protein is CASSSGTRYGYTF.

This clonotype appeared a few times. The J gene is TRBJ1-1, the V gene TRBV25-1, with D uncertain. Germline CDR1 reads MGHDK; CDR2 reads SYGVNS. The V end was cut by 2 bases, the J end by 0 bases, with 13 bases between. CDR3 length equals 16 residues. The CDR3 reads CASSESRASMNTEAFF. CDR3 coding DNA: TGTGCCAGCAGTGAAAGCCGGGCGAGTATGAACACTGAAGCTTTCTTT.

V is TRBV25-1 and J is TRBJ1-1, with D possibly being TRBD1 (6 bases). Trimming cost V 7 bases and J 3 bases, with 18 bases left between them. Germline lookup yields CDR1 MGHDK and CDR2 SYGVNS. The CDR3 sequence is 15 residues long. CDR3 sequence reads: CASNMPGAGDTEAFF. DNA of the CDR3: TGTGCCAGCAACATGCCAGGGGCAGGAGACACTGAAGCTTTCTTT.

This clonotype turned up a few times. The gene calls are TRBV12-3 or TRBV12-4 and TRBJ2-5; 8 nucleotides match TRBD2. Trimming removed 2 bases from V and 5 bases from J; junction bases left unmatched: 7. This CDR3 spans 15 amino acids. The CDR3 loop reads CASSLSAGVWETQYF. The DNA for the CDR3 is TGTGCCAGCAGTTTATCAGCGGGAGTTTGGGAGACCCAGTACTTC.

Worth noting for this clonotype: This may stem from a read error, because a much larger clone lies one nucleotide away. V usage is TRBV12-3 or TRBV12-4 and J usage is TRBJ1-3; perhaps TRBD1 as D (6 bases). The CDR3 is 15 amino acids. For the CDR3, the DNA is TGTGCCAGCAGAAAGACAGTTGTGACAGGAAACACCATGTATTTT. Translated: CASRKTVVTGNTMYF.

This sequence joins TRBV25-1 and TRBJ2-2; 8 bases match TRBD2. V was clipped by 6 bases and J by 6 bases; unmatched bases: 9. Germline V gene sequence: CDR1 MGHDK, CDR2 SYGVNS. This CDR3 region has 15 residues. The CDR3, as DNA: TGTGCCAGCAGCCACAGCGGGGGAGCATCCGGGGAGCTGTTTTTT. Encoded protein: CASSHSGGASGELFF.

This clonotype was found a few times. The chain recombines TRBV20-1 with TRBJ2-7; 9 bases map to TRBD1. The germline V gene has CDR1 DFQATT and CDR2 SNEGSKA (reference sequence). The V segment lost 4 bases and the J segment 4 bases; nucleotides outside the gene matches: 5. This CDR3 is 13 amino acids long. The CDR3 loop is CSAKGQGWYEQYF. Here the CDR3 DNA reads TGCAGTGCTAAGGGACAGGGTTGGTACGAGCAGTACTTC.

V is TRBV9 and J is TRBJ1-5, with D hard to call. CDR3 size: 13 residues. Germline CDR1 is SGDLS and CDR2 is YYNGEE. The V and J ends lost 5 bases and 9 bases respectively, with 15 bases between them. This CDR3 is CASSLGPASPQHF. The DNA of the CDR3 is TGTGCCAGCAGTTTGGGCCCGGCCTCGCCCCAGCATTTT.